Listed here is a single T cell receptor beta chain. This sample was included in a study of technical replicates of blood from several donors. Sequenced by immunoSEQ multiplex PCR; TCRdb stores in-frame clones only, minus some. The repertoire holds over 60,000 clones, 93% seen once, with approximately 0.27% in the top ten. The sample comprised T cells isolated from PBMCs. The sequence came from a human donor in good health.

In nucleotides, the CDR3 is TGTGCCAGCACCCCCCCGGGGGAGACCCAGTACTTC. Translated: CASTPPGETQYF. V usage is TRBV28 and J usage is TRBJ2-5, with D perhaps TRBD2 (5 bases). The CDR3 length is 12 residues. V was shortened by 7 bases and J by 5 bases, with 11 bases between the two germline ends. The V gene's germline CDR1 is MDHEN and CDR2 SYDVKM.